Reported below is one T cell receptor (beta chain). The method was immunoSEQ multiplex PCR; TCRdb's version includes in-frame clones alone and lacks a portion of them. Of 110,000 to 150,000 clones in the sample, 75% to 90% were seen once. The data are from a study of control samples from healthy donors and cancer patients. CDR3 length equals 15 residues. Germline CDR1 reads MNHNS; CDR2 reads SASEGT. With 2 bases clipped from V and 14 bases from J, the junction kept 15 bases outside the gene matches. The origin of this receptor is a young woman in good health. The rearrangement uses TRBV6-1 and TRBJ1-5; 7 bases match TRBD1. Sequencing was performed on blood. Written as DNA, the CDR3 is TGTGCCAGCAGTGAATGGAAAAGACAGGGTGGAGACGAGCATTTT. Protein product: CASSEWKRQGGDEHF.